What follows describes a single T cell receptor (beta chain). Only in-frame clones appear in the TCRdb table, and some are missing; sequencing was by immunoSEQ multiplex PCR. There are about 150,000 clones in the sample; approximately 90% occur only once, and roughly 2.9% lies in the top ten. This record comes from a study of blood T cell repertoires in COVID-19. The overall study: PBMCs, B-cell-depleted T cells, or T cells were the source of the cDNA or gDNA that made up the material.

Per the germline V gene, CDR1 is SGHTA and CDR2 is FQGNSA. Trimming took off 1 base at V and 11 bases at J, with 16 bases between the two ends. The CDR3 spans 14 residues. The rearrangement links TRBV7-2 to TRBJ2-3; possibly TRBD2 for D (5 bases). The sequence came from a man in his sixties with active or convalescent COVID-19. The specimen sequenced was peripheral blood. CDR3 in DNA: TGTGCCAGCAGCTTAGACGGGGAAGATGGAAAGCAGTATTTT. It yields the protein CASSLDGEDGKQYF.